Listed here is a single T cell receptor beta chain. This entry belongs to a study of blood T cell repertoires in COVID-19. Study at large: PBMCs, B-cell-depleted T cells, or T cells provided the cDNA or gDNA that made up the material.

Under the authors' procedure: Amplification with reference gene primers provided the estimates of nucleated cell counts. Clones were sequenced by immunoSEQ multiplex PCR, and TCRdb holds only the in-frame ones, with some missing. The V and J calls and the clone size are those of that table, but D and trimming were determined from the DNA. The sample includes 90,000 to 95,000 clones, 85% to 90% of them seen just once. V dropped 5 bases and J dropped 4; count of bases not matched to a gene: 7. The CDR3 has 14 residues. The V gene's germline CDR1 is MNHEY and CDR2 SVGEGT. Sequencing was performed on peripheral blood. The genes are TRBV6-2 or TRBV6-3 and TRBJ2-5, with 7 bases aligning to TRBD2. This receptor was taken from a woman aged 80 or over with active COVID-19. The CDR3 loop is CASSTTGTTETQYF. As DNA, the CDR3 is TGTGCCAGCAGTACCACCGGGACTACAGAGACCCAGTACTTC.